This T cell receptor (beta chain) was sequenced during a study of T cell responses to AZD1222 COVID-19 vaccine. Study-wide results and limits: It was only a handful of AZD1222 recipients who were seropositive at baseline. Dominant at 160-218 and 743-854, vaccine-associated CD4 TCRs also spanned spike. Donors were chiefly white British, with a greater number of females, and clonal diversity was perhaps underestimated.

Method: immunoSEQ multiplex PCR; TCRdb's copy keeps in-frame clones and lacks some. The data hold roughly 140,000 clones, with almost 95% observed a single time. Germline V gives CDR1 MNHEY, CDR2 SVGAGI. CDR3 length equals 15 residues. V shed 7 bases and J 9 bases; nucleotides not matched to a gene: 11. Details on this clone: Its antigen is still unknown.

Combined were second doses at about 4 or about 12 weeks. The sequences come from peripheral blood, collected 28 days after the second AZD1222 dose. This TCR came from an adult who received the AZD1222 COVID-19 vaccine. The V call is TRBV6-5, the J call TRBJ2-1; 11 bases are shared with TRBD2. CDR3 region: CASIQTSGAPGEQFF. Written as DNA, the CDR3 is TGTGCCAGCATTCAGACTAGCGGGGCTCCGGGTGAGCAGTTCTTC.